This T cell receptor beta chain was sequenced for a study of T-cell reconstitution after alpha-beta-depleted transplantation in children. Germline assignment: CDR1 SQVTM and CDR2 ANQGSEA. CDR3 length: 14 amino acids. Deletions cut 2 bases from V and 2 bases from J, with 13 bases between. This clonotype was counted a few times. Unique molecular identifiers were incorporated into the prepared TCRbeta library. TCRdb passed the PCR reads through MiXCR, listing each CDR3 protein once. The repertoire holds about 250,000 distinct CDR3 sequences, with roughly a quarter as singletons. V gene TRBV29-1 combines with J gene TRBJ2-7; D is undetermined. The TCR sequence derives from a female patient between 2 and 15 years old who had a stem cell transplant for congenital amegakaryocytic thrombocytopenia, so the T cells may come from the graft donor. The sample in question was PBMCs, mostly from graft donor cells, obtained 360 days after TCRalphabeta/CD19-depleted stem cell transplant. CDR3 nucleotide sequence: TGCAGCGTTGAAAAAGCGAACAGTCCCTACGAGCAGTACTTC. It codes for CSVEKANSPYEQYF.